The 4 T cell receptor beta chains given below trace back to one sample, sequenced in a study of post-analysis software for immune sequencing data (dated by TCRdb to the mid-2010s). These receptors lack a known antigen. Library preparation used PCR. The reads were generated on an Illumina HiSeq 2500. Unique molecular identifiers were incorporated into TCR beta cDNA libraries to reduce PCR and sequencing biases. TCRdb itself trimmed the public reads at Q25 with fastp, ran MiXCR and retained productive beta chains. One record per CDR3 amino acid sequence lists the most common genes and DNA. For this sample there are about 460,000 distinct CDR3 sequences; less than 45% appear just once. The top ten hold about 12% of the sample. Overall study outcomes, separate from this receptor: Patients showed significantly higher frequencies than controls for about 5 TRBV segments, among them TRBV5-6, TRBV5-1 and TRBV20-1.

The sample comprised blood. The receptors were sampled from a girl aged 10-17 years with multiple sclerosis.

This clonotype has only a few counts. This sequence joins TRBV28 and TRBJ2-7; the D is unclear. The germline CDR1 and CDR2 sequences are MDHEN and SYDVKM. Trimming left V 5 bases short and J 6 bases short, with 11 bases between. The CDR3 has 12 amino acids. The CDR3 region is CASSTRTGEQYF. The DNA for the CDR3 is TGTGCCAGCAGTACTCGAACGGGCGAGCAGTACTTC. The whole variable domain, filled in from reference TRBV28 and TRBJ2-7, reads DVKVTQSSRYLVKRTGEKVFLECVQDMDHENMFWYRQDPGLGLRLIYFSYDVKMKEKGDIPEGYSVSREKKERFSLILESASTNQTSMYLCASSTRTGEQYFGPGTRLTVT.

Note on this clonotype: The germline gene is not matched at one end of the junction; a read error may be the cause. The chain carries TRBV7-2 and TRBJ2-1, with D unclear. The CDR3 spans 14 residues. Germline V gene data show CDR1 as SGHTA and CDR2 as FQGNSA. The CDR3 reads CASSPSGEYNEQLF. For the CDR3, the DNA is TGTGCCAGCAGTCCCTCGGGCGAGTACAATGAGCAGCTCTTC. Drawing the rest from reference TRBV7-2 and TRBJ2-1, the complete variable domain is GAGVSQSPSNKVTEKGKDVELRCDPISGHTALYWYRQSLGQGLEFLIYFQGNSAPDKSGLPSDRFSAERTGGSVSTLTIQRTQQEDSAVYLCASSPSGEYNEQLFGPGTRLTVL.

Only a few counts were recorded for this clonotype. The chain couples TRBV12-3 or TRBV12-4 to TRBJ1-6; D gene ambiguous. The CDR3 consists of 15 residues. V lost 5 bases, J lost 7 bases, and 15 bases lay in between. Written as DNA, the CDR3 is TGTGCCAGCAGTACTATCAAGGGTACGAATTCACCCCTCCACTTT. Protein sequence: CASSTIKGTNSPLHF.

The chain carries TRBV7-2 and TRBJ2-7; D call uncertain. The V gene's germline CDR1 is SGHTA and CDR2 FQGNSA. Trimming took 0 bases from V and 2 from J, leaving 8 bases between them. The CDR3 contains 14 residues. In DNA, the CDR3 is TGTGCCAGCAGCTTAGCGCTCGGGCCCTACGAGCAGTACTTC. Protein sequence: CASSLALGPYEQYF.